This TCR beta chain was sequenced during a study of molecular identifiers for immune sequencing clone quantification. There are 16 residues in the CDR3. V dropped 0 bases and J dropped 4 bases, with 15 bases sitting between them. Germline assignment: CDR1 KGHSH and CDR2 LQKENI. Study-level findings and limits: More than 97% of effector molecules, versus under 1% of naive-cell molecules, belonged to clones above 20 RNA copies. Highly expanded clone sizes could be underestimated by identical TCR molecules that share a barcode.

With RNA at 10%, 30% or 50%, naive CD8 libraries came from approximately 22,000 to 940,000 sorted cells. TCRdb re-called the PCR reads through MiXCR, storing one row per CDR3 protein. The table has some 100,000 distinct CDR3 sequences, roughly 38% seen once. This clonotype is a singleton in its sample. The antigen is not known. This receptor was taken from a human donor in good health. Some libraries in this study had Jurkat cell RNA spiked in. Material: naive CD8+ T cells from blood, with Jurkat cell RNA spiked in. The subset: FACS-sorted CD8+CD4-CCR7+CD45RA+ naive T cells. The V gene is TRBV18, the J gene TRBJ1-1; D is possibly TRBD1 (6 bases). The CDR3 DNA is TGTGCCAGCTCACCACCCTTACAGGGTCAGGGCACTGAAGCTTTCTTT. Protein product: CASSPPLQGQGTEAFF.